A selection of T cell receptor beta chains follows, all from one sample in a study of T-cell reconstitution after alpha-beta-depleted transplantation in children. TCRdb used MiXCR to reprocess the PCR reads, holding one entry per CDR3 protein. The sample carries about 340,000 distinct CDR3 sequences, roughly 17% recorded once. The source was PBMCs, mostly from graft donor cells, collected 360 days after TCRalphabeta/CD19-depleted stem cell transplant. The receptors shown here come from a male patient aged 2 to 9 who had a stem cell transplant for acute lymphoblastic leukemia, so the T cells may come from the graft donor. CDR3s include the opening cysteine and the closing phenylalanine or tryptophan. Each record gives: J gene, V gene, clone size, CDR3 length, D gene, CDR3 DNA, CDR3 protein. D genes are given only for firm matches. Size is stated for part of the rows, as once, few or many counts, or as a class when the clone is expanded.

TRBJ1-5,TRBV10-3,-,15,-,TGTGCCATCAGTGAGACAAATGGCCGGGATCAGCCCCAGCATTTT,CAISETNGRDQPQHF
TRBJ1-2,TRBV25-1,-,14,-,TGTGCCAGCAGTGAACACAAGCCAGCGCGAGGCTACACCTTC,CASSEHKPARGYTF
TRBJ2-1,TRBV19,few,14,-,TGTGCCAGTAGTATGGGGGGCGACTACAATGAGCAGTTCTTC,CASSMGGDYNEQFF
TRBJ2-1,TRBV28,few,11,-,TGTGCCAGCATCAGCAGGAATGAGCAGTTCTTC,CASISRNEQFF
TRBJ2-6,TRBV28,many,15,TRBD1,TGTGCCAGCAGTCAACAGGGGTTTGGGGCCAACGTCCTGACTTTC,CASSQQGFGANVLTF
TRBJ2-7,TRBV12-3/TRBV12-4,few,14,TRBD2,TGTGCCAGCAGTCCCCCGAGCGGGAGATACGAGCAGTACTTC,CASSPPSGRYEQYF
TRBJ2-7,TRBV28,-,14,-,TGTGCCAGCAGCCAGTGGAACGGCCACTACGAGCAGTACTTC,CASSQWNGHYEQYF
TRBJ2-1,TRBV20-1,-,18,TRBD2,TGCAGTGCTACCTTCTTCGCGGGGGTACTCCGGACTTACAATGAGCAGTTCTTC,CSATFFAGVLRTYNEQFF
TRBJ1-4,TRBV12-3/TRBV12-4,many,13,TRBD1,TGTGCCAGCACCCGGACAGGGGGTGAAAAACTGTTTTTT,CASTRTGGEKLFF
TRBJ2-1,TRBV5-1,-,13,TRBD2,TGCGCCAGCAGCCTGGGACTAGCGGGAGACCAGTTCTTC,CASSLGLAGDQFF
TRBJ2-1,TRBV25-1,-,15,-,TGTGCCAGCAGAAAACCGGGTCATAGGGCCAATGAGCAGTTCTTC,CASRKPGHRANEQFF
TRBJ2-3,TRBV20-1,few,15,TRBD2,TGCAGTGCCTCGGGGGGATTTTTCAGCACAGATACGCAGTATTTT,CSASGGFFSTDTQYF
TRBJ1-1,TRBV14,-,16,TRBD1,TGTGCCAGCAGCCGACAACACCTGACAGGGGCGGGTGAAGCTTTCTTT,CASSRQHLTGAGEAFF
TRBJ2-3,TRBV4-2,few,16,-,TGTGCCAGCAGATCACTGGCTTTGACTAGCACAGATACGCAGTATTTT,CASRSLALTSTDTQYF